These 15 T cell receptor beta chains were sequenced from one sample in a study of PD-L1 blockade in urothelial cancer. Produced via immunoSEQ multiplex PCR; TCRdb's table is partial and in-frame only. In the table there are 30,000 to 40,000 clones, over 80% of which are singletons. Time point described: pretreatment peripheral blood. The source material was PBMCs, sampled around atezolizumab (anti-PD-L1) treatment. The receptor set was obtained from an elderly man with urothelial cancer.

The chain employs TRBV2 and TRBJ2-7; D possibly corresponds to TRBD1 (6 bases). The CDR3 extends over 15 amino acids. Trimming pared 8 bases from V and 2 bases from J, leaving 19 bases between. The V gene's germline CDR1 is SNHLY and CDR2 FYNNEI. CDR3 in amino acids: CASVLGPGAPYEQYF. CDR3 DNA sequence: TGTGCCAGCGTTCTCGGGCCAGGGGCCCCCTACGAGCAGTACTTC.

The chain is built from TRBV11-2 and TRBJ2-5; tentatively, D is TRBD1 (5 bases). Germline CDR1 reads SGHAT; CDR2 reads FQNNGV. The CDR3 extends over 12 amino acids. V was cut by 4 bases and J by 4 bases, with 7 bases left in between. Written as DNA, the CDR3 is TGTGCCAGCAGCTGGCAGGGAGAGACCCAGTACTTC. This translates into CASSWQGETQYF.

This chain joins TRBV5-1 and TRBJ2-1; the match to TRBD2 covers 8 bases. Germline CDR1 is SGHRS and CDR2 is YFSETQ. V gave up 4 bases and J gave up 0 bases; unmatched junction bases: 9. The CDR3 consists of 17 residues. The CDR3 is CASSITTSGSSYNEQFF. CDR3 nucleotide sequence: TGCGCCAGCAGCATCACCACTAGCGGTAGCTCCTACAATGAGCAGTTCTTC.

The rearrangement uses TRBV27 and TRBJ1-2, with 10 bases that match TRBD1. The CDR3 extends over 16 amino acids. CDR1 is MNHEY, CDR2 SMNVEV, per germline (reference sequence). Unmatched junction bases numbered 13, after V lost 6 bases and J lost 6 bases. CDR3 sequence: CASRITPGTGDDGYTF. The CDR3, as DNA: TGTGCCAGCAGAATCACACCCGGGACAGGGGACGATGGCTACACCTTC.

V is TRBV6-4 and J is TRBJ2-1; a possible D gene is TRBD1 (6 bases). The V gene's germline CDR1 is MRHNA and CDR2 SNTAGT. The CDR3 sequence is 17 residues long. Trimming took 3 bases from V and 6 from J, leaving 21 bases between them. CDR3 region: CASSESPGVSFFNEQFF. The CDR3 nucleotides are TGTGCCAGCAGTGAGTCTCCAGGGGTTTCATTTTTCAATGAGCAGTTCTTC.

The J gene is TRBJ2-6, the V gene TRBV19, with D perhaps TRBD1 (6 bases). This CDR3 is 15 amino acids long. The germline V and J ends were trimmed by 4 bases and 1 base, with 8 bases remaining between them. The germline V gene encodes CDR1 LNHDA and CDR2 SQIVND (reference sequence). CDR3 sequence reads: CASSTTGSGANVLTF. The CDR3 region has the DNA TGTGCCAGTAGTACCACAGGGTCTGGGGCCAACGTCCTGACTTTC.

The genes are TRBV27 and TRBJ1-3; D is unresolved. The CDR3 loop spans 14 amino acids. Per germline, CDR1 MNHEY and CDR2 SMNVEV (reference sequence). Trimming removed 4 bases from V and 0 bases from J, with 7 bases in between. In nucleotides, the CDR3 is TGTGCCAGCAGTTCCCCCGTCTCTGGAAACACCATATATTTT. Protein product: CASSSPVSGNTIYF.

The V call is TRBV5-1, the J call TRBJ2-1; 7 nucleotides line up with TRBD2. V trimming: 5 bases; J trimming: 5 bases; junction bases outside the gene matches: 4. Germline CDR1 SGHRS, CDR2 YFSETQ. The CDR3 consists of 13 residues. The DNA for the CDR3 is TGCGCCAGCAGGCCCGGGACTAACAATGAGCAGTTCTTC. Its protein product is CASRPGTNNEQFF.

The chain combines TRBV7-6 with TRBJ2-2, with 9 positions matching TRBD2. CDR3 size: 16 residues. The germline gives CDR1 SGHVS, CDR2 FNYEAQ. J lost 0 bases, V lost 2 bases, and 1 base had no gene match. CDR3 bases: TGTGCCAGCAGCTTAATAGCGGGAGCGAACACCGGGGAGCTGTTTTTT. Encoded protein: CASSLIAGANTGELFF.

The J gene is TRBJ1-4, the V gene TRBV28, with D possibly TRBD1 on 6 matching bases. This CDR3 comprises 14 residues. In germline, CDR1 is MDHEN, CDR2 SYDVKM. V lost 5 bases to trimming and J lost 6 bases, with 13 bases between them. The CDR3, as DNA: TGTGCCAGCAGTCTACAGGGACCATATGAAAAACTGTTTTTT. It specifies CASSLQGPYEKLFF.

This chain joins TRBV7-2 and TRBJ2-7, with 9 positions matching TRBD2. CDR1 and CDR2 (germline): SGHTA, FQGNSA. J lost 5 bases, V lost 6 bases, and 8 bases had no gene match. The CDR3 sequence is 14 residues long. This chain's CDR3 is CASSYLAGKNEQYF. The DNA for the CDR3 is TGTGCCAGCAGTTATCTAGCGGGAAAGAACGAGCAGTACTTC.

The chain joins TRBV4-2 to TRBJ2-3; a possible D gene is TRBD1 (5 bases). Trimming cost V 4 bases and J 3 bases, with 14 bases left between them. This CDR3 comprises 15 residues. Germline CDR1 LGHNA, CDR2 YNFKEQ. CDR3 protein: CASSPTQGGTDTQYF. The CDR3 DNA reads as TGTGCCAGCAGCCCTACGCAGGGTGGAACAGATACGCAGTATTTT.

The chain has TRBV19 and TRBJ2-3, with 9 bases that match TRBD2. This CDR3 has 18 residues. With 4 bases clipped from V and 3 bases from J, the junction kept 14 bases outside the gene matches. Germline V gives CDR1 LNHDA, CDR2 SQIVND (reference sequence). The CDR3 region is CASSRGRAGGPGTDTQYF. The CDR3 DNA sequence: TGTGCCAGTAGTAGAGGAAGAGCGGGAGGCCCGGGGACAGATACGCAGTATTTT.

This sequence joins TRBV2 and TRBJ2-7; possible D gene TRBD2, 6 bases. CDR1 and CDR2 (germline): SNHLY, FYNNEI. V was shortened by 1 base and J by 0 bases, with 10 bases between the two germline ends. The CDR3 runs to 15 residues. The CDR3 sequence is CASSEGRGFSYEQYF. The CDR3 DNA is TGTGCCAGCAGTGAAGGGCGGGGATTCTCCTACGAGCAGTACTTC.

The V call is TRBV29-1, the J call TRBJ2-5; 8 bases are a match to TRBD2. This CDR3 contains 14 residues. With V trimmed by 2 bases and J by 0 bases, 2 bases remained unmatched. Germline V gene sequence: CDR1 SQVTM, CDR2 ANQGSEA. The DNA for the CDR3 is TGCAGCGTTGAAATAGCGGGGTACCAAGAGACCCAGTACTTC. Encoded protein: CSVEIAGYQETQYF.